These 9 T cell receptor beta chains share one sample of origin, sequenced in a study of cytomegalovirus exposure and HLA in healthy donors (dated by TCRdb to the late 2010s). The library was prepared using the immunoSEQ multiplex PCR assay. Drawn from immuneACCESS, this table holds only the in-frame rearrangements with V and J called that TCRdb kept. Clones are partly lost; checked studies trace under half to an unresolved V gene and leave the rest unexplained. This sample holds about 200,000 clones; roughly 84% were observed only once. Together, the top ten hold 1.5% to 2% of the sample. The material sequenced was PBMCs. These receptors came from a woman aged 18-29 years in good health and CMV-seropositive.

V gene TRBV19 combines with J gene TRBJ1-1; D not certain. Germline CDR1 reads LNHDA; CDR2 reads SQIVND (reference sequence). The CDR3 has 15 amino acids. The ends were cut back, 1 base at V and 0 bases at J, with 9 bases in the middle. The CDR3 nucleotides read TGTGCCAGTAGTATAGTTCCCAGATTGAACACTGAAGCTTTCTTT. This translates into CASSIVPRLNTEAFF.

This chain uses TRBV21-1 with TRBJ2-2; the tabulated D call, TRBD2, remains unverified against the DNA. TRBV21-1 is assigned pseudogene status. The CDR3 has 17 residues. CDR3 bases: TGTGCCAGCAGCAAAGAGGGGACTAGCGGGAACACCGGGGAGCTGTTTTTT. Protein: CASSKEGTSGNTGELFF.

The rearrangement joins TRBV7-9 to TRBJ2-5, with D possibly being TRBD1 (6 bases). The CDR3 length is 14 residues. In germline, CDR1 is SEHNR, CDR2 FQNEAQ (reference sequence). V lost 4 bases to trimming and J lost 3 bases, with 12 bases between them. CDR3 region: CASSWGHTEETQYF. The CDR3 DNA reads as TGTGCCAGCAGCTGGGGACATACTGAAGAGACCCAGTACTTC.

This chain uses TRBV30 with TRBJ2-7; 9 bases line up with TRBD1. This CDR3 is built from 14 residues. Germline assignment: CDR1 GTSNPN and CDR2 SVGIG (reference sequence). Germline trimming cut 0 bases from V and 11 bases from J; bases unmatched to any gene: 11. The CDR3 loop is CAWSVLDRGYAEYF. CDR3 bases: TGTGCCTGGAGTGTACTGGACAGGGGCTACGCAGAGTACTTC.

This clone has a handful of counts. The chain couples TRBV27 to TRBJ1-5; 8 positions agree with TRBD1. CDR1 MNHEY and CDR2 SMNVEV come from the germline V gene (reference sequence). The CDR3 loop spans 15 amino acids. J gave up 1 base and V 5 bases, and 4 bases lay outside the gene matches. CDR3 loop: CASSPRQGSNQPQHF. The CDR3, as DNA: TGTGCCAGCAGTCCCAGACAGGGGAGCAATCAGCCCCAGCATTTT.

This chain joins TRBV11-2 and TRBJ2-6; D not certain. The length of the CDR3 is 14 residues. V shed 2 bases and J shed 2 bases, with 4 bases lying between them. The germline V gene encodes CDR1 SGHAT and CDR2 FQNNGV. CDR3 amino acids: CASSLLTGANVLTF. The CDR3 coding sequence is TGTGCCAGCAGCTTACTTACTGGGGCCAACGTCCTGACTTTC. The full variable domain, rest sourced from reference TRBV11-2 and TRBJ2-6, is EAGVAQSPRYKIIEKRQSVAFWCNPISGHATLYWYQQILGQGPKLLIQFQNNGVVDDSQLPKDRFSAERLKGVDSTLKIQPAKLEDSAVYLCASSLLTGANVLTFGAGSRLTVL.

The chain uses TRBV28 and TRBJ1-4; no reliable D call. Looked up from germline, CDR1 is MDHEN and CDR2 is SYDVKM. The length of the CDR3 is 13 residues. V lost 6 bases and J 8 bases, leaving 13 bases between the germline ends. CDR3 nucleotides: TGTGCCAGCAGCCCGCCCCCGGGGGAAAAACTGTTTTTT. Residues: CASSPPPGEKLFF.

Written as DNA, the CDR3 is TGTGCCTGGAGCGCGGGACAGGGGAGACAGCCCCAGCATTTT. This gives the protein CAWSAGQGRQPQHF. The chain recombines TRBV30 with TRBJ1-5, with 10 bases fitting TRBD1. V was clipped by 3 bases and J by 7 bases; unmatched bases: 6. CDR3 length equals 14 residues. Per the germline V gene, CDR1 is GTSNPN and CDR2 is SVGIG (reference sequence).

The chain is built from TRBV4-1 and TRBJ1-2; a weak D match, TRBD1 (6 bases). Germline CDR1 MGHRA, CDR2 YSYEKL. CDR3 length: 15 residues. V lost 4 bases and J lost 2, with 14 bases in between. CDR3 sequence: CASSLGGGLNYGYTF. The DNA of the CDR3 is TGCGCCAGCAGCCTGGGAGGGGGATTAAACTATGGCTACACCTTC.